The next 10 T cell receptor beta chains were all read from a single sample in a study of blood T cell repertoires in COVID-19. Generated by immunoSEQ multiplex PCR, the TCRdb table keeps only in-frame clones and is missing some. Here the sample spans fewer than 250,000 clones, roughly 89% being singletons. The sample was PBMCs or T cells enriched from blood (not recorded which). The source is a woman younger than 45 with acute COVID-19.

This chain links TRBV5-5 with TRBJ2-3, with 13 bases matching TRBD2. This CDR3 contains 18 residues. Germline V gene lookup returns CDR1 SGHKS and CDR2 YYEKEE (reference sequence). V gave up 0 bases and J gave up 2 bases; unmatched junction bases: 6. The chain's CDR3 is CASSLELAGGLFTDTQYF. CDR3 coding DNA: TGTGCCAGCAGCTTGGAACTAGCGGGGGGGCTTTTCACAGATACGCAGTATTTT.

In the case of this clone: The same CDR3 can be traced to other DNA sequences in this sample. The V gene is TRBV11-3, the J gene TRBJ2-7; unclear D gene. V lost 0 bases to trimming and J lost 6 bases, with 9 bases between them. The CDR3 loop spans 13 amino acids. The V gene's germline CDR1 is SGHNT and CDR2 YENEEA. The CDR3 nucleotides are TGTGCCAGCAGCTTAGACCCGACTGGCGAGCAGTACTTC. This codes for CASSLDPTGEQYF.

The J gene is TRBJ1-2, the V gene TRBV10-1; D unclear. The germline CDR1 and CDR2 sequences are WNHNN and SYGVQD (reference sequence). Trimming took 3 bases from V and 3 from J, leaving 8 bases between them. The CDR3 consists of 13 residues. The DNA for the CDR3 is TGCGCCAGCAGTGAAAGAGGCGACTATGGCTACACCTTC. As protein: CASSERGDYGYTF.

The V call is TRBV6-2 or TRBV6-3, the J call TRBJ1-1, with D perhaps TRBD1 (5 bases). Germline V CDR1 and CDR2: MNHEY, SVGEGT. This CDR3 has 14 amino acids. V was pared by 2 bases and J by 3 bases, with 10 bases between. The CDR3: CASSYGWGDTEAFF. DNA of the CDR3: TGTGCCAGCAGTTACGGGTGGGGGGACACTGAAGCTTTCTTT.

The chain carries TRBV27 and TRBJ1-3; no clear D. The CDR3 runs 13 residues. Trimming stripped 9 bases from V and 4 bases from J, with 13 bases between. Per the germline V gene, CDR1 is MNHEY and CDR2 is SMNVEV (reference sequence). The CDR3 loop is CASQGGWGNTIYF. The CDR3 DNA sequence: TGTGCCAGTCAAGGAGGGTGGGGAAACACCATATATTTT.

In its sample, this clone was seen once. The chain couples TRBV7-2 to TRBJ1-6; D is uncertain. Germline CDR1 and CDR2: SGHTA and FQGNSA. V was shortened by 1 base and J by 10 bases, with 11 bases between the two germline ends. The CDR3 is made up of 14 amino acids. The CDR3 coding sequence is TGTGCCAGCAGCTTAGAGGTCGGGTGGTCACCCCTCCACTTT. Translation gives CASSLEVGWSPLHF.

The rearrangement uses TRBV4-1 and TRBJ2-2; tentatively, D is TRBD2 (6 bases). V was trimmed by 8 bases and J by 0 bases, leaving 13 bases between them. The CDR3 runs to 15 residues. The V gene's germline CDR1 is MGHRA and CDR2 YSYEKL. Written as DNA, the CDR3 is TGCGCCAGCGCTCTCCAGCGGGCGAACACCGGGGAGCTGTTTTTT. Translated, it gives CASALQRANTGELFF.

The chain carries TRBV5-4 and TRBJ2-5, with 9 nucleotides matching TRBD2. V gave up 4 bases and J gave up 3 bases; unmatched junction bases: 4. The CDR3 is 14 residues long. Germline CDR1 reads SGHNT; CDR2 reads YYREEE (reference sequence). CDR3 bases: TGTGCCAGCAGCAACCAGCGGGGGGAAGAGACCCAGTACTTC. Translation gives CASSNQRGEETQYF.

The chain combines TRBV7-9 with TRBJ1-2; D is uncertain. The germline V and J ends were trimmed by 1 base and 1 base, with 13 bases remaining between them. CDR1 and CDR2 from the germline V gene are SEHNR and FQNEAQ (reference sequence). The CDR3 is 16 amino acids. CDR3 in amino acids: CASSLGSKEINYGYTF. The CDR3 DNA reads TGTGCCAGCAGCTTAGGGTCAAAGGAGATTAACTATGGCTACACCTTC.

The chain is built from TRBV29-1 and TRBJ1-5; D remains ambiguous. The V end lost 2 bases, the J end lost 7 bases, and 15 bases lay between the germline ends. The germline V gene encodes CDR1 SQVTM and CDR2 ANQGSEA. This CDR3 comprises 14 residues. The CDR3 sequence is CSVEPDISSQPQHF. Written as DNA, the CDR3 is TGCAGCGTTGAACCTGATATCTCTAGCCAGCCCCAGCATTTT.